This T cell receptor (beta chain) is drawn from a study of spatial heterogeneity in lung cancer. Germline lookup yields CDR1 DFQATT and CDR2 SNEGSKA (reference sequence). J gave up 2 bases and V 3 bases, and 7 bases lay outside the gene matches. There are 15 residues in the CDR3. Specified time point: sample taken at primary tumor resection. The study sequenced unsorted whole RNA from tumor, nontumor lung or frozen PBMC. This clonotype occurred many times. Found in a library prepared for alpha chains, this beta chain is an off-target read, and its abundance has little meaning. TCRdb independently ran MiXCR on the 5' RACE reads; one entry per CDR3 protein. The sample has several thousand distinct CDR3 sequences; 3% to 5% are singletons.

This receptor was identified in a female donor with early-stage non-small cell lung cancer. The V gene is TRBV20-1, the J gene TRBJ2-7; TRBD2 matches 10 bases. This specimen consisted of normal lung tissue next to the tumor, obtained at surgery. The CDR3 here is CSARDGTSGAYEQYF. CDR3 DNA sequence: TGCAGTGCTAGGGATGGCACTAGCGGGGCCTACGAGCAGTACTTC.